Listed here is a single TCR beta chain. Antigen: not known. This sample stems from a study of cytomegalovirus exposure and HLA in healthy donors. Study observations and caveats: Some TCR beta chains (164 of them) were listed as cytomegalovirus-associated. It was only CMV serostatus that was available as immune exposure information. Relative to equally common others, HLA-associated TCR beta chains showed greater clonal expansion in a later analysis. Accurate prediction of most subjects' HLA-A and HLA-B alleles from TCR beta sequences was reported.

This CDR3 contains 17 residues. CDR1 is MGHRA, CDR2 YSYEKL, per germline. V shed 5 bases, J shed 1 base, and the junction held 9 bases outside the gene matches. The primer mix had 60 Vbeta and 13 Jbeta primers. This table comes from immunoSEQ multiplex PCR, and its TCRdb copy is limited to in-frame clones, with some not included. This table holds around 150,000 clones, 73% found once. This sequence was found in a human donor in good health. The genes are TRBV4-1 and TRBJ2-2, with 8 bases fitting TRBD1. Sequences were obtained from PBMCs. This chain's CDR3 is CASSYPKDRENTGELFF. The CDR3, as DNA: TGCGCCAGCAGCTACCCAAAGGACAGGGAGAACACCGGGGAGCTGTTTTTT.